The clone carrying this T cell receptor beta chain was counted many times. Antigen specificity is unknown. This record comes from a study of T cell responses to AZD1222 COVID-19 vaccine. Study-level results: Elevations in Spike-specific TCR breadth and depth followed administration of two AZD1222 doses. Repertoires were sampled only after the peak T cell response.

Some clones are missing from TCRdb's copy, which holds only in-frame ones; the method was immunoSEQ multiplex PCR. The repertoire includes over 95,000 clones, around 89% of them detected once, and approximately 6.5% sits in the top ten. The germline V gene encodes CDR1 SGDLS and CDR2 YYNGEE. The CDR3 extends over 16 amino acids. Deletions cut 4 bases from V and 0 bases from J, with 13 bases between. This receptor was taken from an adult who received the AZD1222 COVID-19 vaccine. The chain joins TRBV9 to TRBJ2-2; D gene unclear. Sequenced material: peripheral blood, taken 28 days after the second AZD1222 dose. The CDR3 DNA follows: TGTGCCAGCAGCCCACGGGTAGGGACGAACACCGGGGAGCTGTTTTTT. Protein sequence: CASSPRVGTNTGELFF.